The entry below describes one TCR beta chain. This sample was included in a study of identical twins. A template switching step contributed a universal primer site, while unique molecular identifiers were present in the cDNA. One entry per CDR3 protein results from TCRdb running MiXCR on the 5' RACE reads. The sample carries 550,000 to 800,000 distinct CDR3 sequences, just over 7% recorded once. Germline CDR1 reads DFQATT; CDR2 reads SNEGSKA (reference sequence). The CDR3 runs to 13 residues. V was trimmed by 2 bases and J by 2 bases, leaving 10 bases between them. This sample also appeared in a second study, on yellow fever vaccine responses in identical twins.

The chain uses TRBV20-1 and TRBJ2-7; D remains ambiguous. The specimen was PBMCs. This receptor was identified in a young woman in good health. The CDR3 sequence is CSARIQSTYEQYF. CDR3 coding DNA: TGCAGTGCTAGAATCCAGTCTACCTACGAGCAGTACTTC.